Shown below are 26 T cell receptor beta chains from a single sample sequenced in a study of CD8 T cells in ankylosing spondylitis. TCRdb ran MiXCR on the 5' RACE reads and lists one entry per CDR3 protein. The profile shows fewer than 550,000 distinct CDR3 sequences, roughly 5.3% of them singletons. Regarding the study as a whole: One TCR beta motif, made up of seven to nine highly homologous variants, appeared characteristic of ankylosing spondylitis blood.

The antigens for these receptors are not known. Sequencing was performed on blood, either unsorted or a sorted T cell fraction (not recorded which). Every receptor here comes from a male donor with ankylosing spondylitis.

This clonotype was observed many times. The chain joins TRBV7-8 to TRBJ2-1; D possibly corresponds to TRBD2 (5 bases). There are 15 residues in the CDR3. CDR1 SGHVS and CDR2 FQNEAQ come from the germline V gene. The germline V and J ends were trimmed by 4 bases and 0 bases, with 10 bases remaining between them. The CDR3 sequence is CASSSSRDSYNEQFF. The CDR3 nucleotides read TGTGCCAGCAGCTCCAGCCGGGACTCCTACAATGAGCAGTTCTTC.

Ten or more counts support this clonotype. The rearrangement links TRBV5-1 to TRBJ1-3, with a tentative D call TRBD1 (5 bases). Trimming cost V 4 bases and J 0 bases, with 17 bases left between them. The length of the CDR3 is 17 residues. Germline loops: CDR1 SGHRS, CDR2 YFSETQ. The CDR3 DNA is TGCGCCAGCAGCCGTGGTACCGGGGCGGGCTCTGGAAACACCATATATTTT. Amino acid sequence: CASSRGTGAGSGNTIYF.

In its sample, this clonotype was seen many times. V is TRBV12-3 or TRBV12-4 and J is TRBJ2-5; maybe TRBD2 (5 bases). V lost 3 bases and J lost 5, with 13 bases in between. The CDR3 runs to 14 residues. The CDR3 DNA sequence: TGTGCCAGCAGTTTGGGTGGAGGCACGGAGACCCAGTACTTC. Translation gives CASSLGGGTETQYF.

This clonotype showed up many times. The J gene is TRBJ1-1, the V gene TRBV28; D is perhaps TRBD1 (5 bases). The CDR3 is 16 amino acids. V lost 4 bases and J lost 0, with 15 bases in between. Germline lookup yields CDR1 MDHEN and CDR2 SYDVKM. The CDR3 region has the DNA TGTGCCAGCAGTTGGTTCGGGGACTCCATGAACACTGAAGCTTTCTTT. Translated: CASSWFGDSMNTEAFF.

The chain employs TRBV2 and TRBJ2-7; possible D gene TRBD2, 7 bases. The CDR3 runs to 15 residues. Germline CDR1 reads SNHLY; CDR2 reads FYNNEI. V lost 5 bases to trimming and J lost 5 bases, with 19 bases between them. In nucleotides, the CDR3 is TGTGCCAGCAGTTTTGCGGGGGCGCAGGTCAACGAGCAGTACTTC. This sequence encodes CASSFAGAQVNEQYF.

This clonotype was seen repeatedly, ten times or more. The chain has TRBV7-8 and TRBJ2-7; D ambiguous. This CDR3 spans 12 amino acids. Trimming took 3 bases from V and 3 from J, leaving 6 bases between them. Germline V gene data show CDR1 as SGHVS and CDR2 as FQNEAQ. CDR3 region: CASSFNDYEQYF. CDR3 DNA sequence: TGTGCCAGCAGCTTTAACGACTACGAGCAGTACTTC.

This clonotype came up many times. V usage is TRBV15 and J usage is TRBJ2-7, with 7 bases matching TRBD1. CDR3 size: 17 residues. Per germline, CDR1 LNHNV and CDR2 YYDKDF (reference sequence). V was pared by 1 base and J by 0 bases, with 9 bases of the junction left unmatched. The CDR3 sequence is CATSRAWTGRLSYEQYF. CDR3 in DNA: TGTGCCACCAGCAGAGCCTGGACAGGACGCCTCTCCTACGAGCAGTACTTC.

This clonotype appeared many times. The chain employs TRBV25-1 and TRBJ1-1, with D tentatively TRBD1 (5 bases). Germline-derived CDR1 and CDR2 are MGHDK and SYGVNS. V gave up 6 bases and J gave up 5 bases, with 16 bases separating them. The CDR3 covers 14 residues. The CDR3 here is CASRFRDGGTEAFF. CDR3 bases: TGTGCCAGCAGATTCAGGGACGGTGGAACTGAAGCTTTCTTT.

This clonotype has ten or more counts. The gene calls are TRBV20-1 and TRBJ1-5, with D possibly TRBD1 on 6 matching bases. Germline-derived CDR1 and CDR2 are DFQATT and SNEGSKA (reference sequence). The germline V and J ends were trimmed by 1 base and 0 bases, with 7 bases remaining between them. The CDR3 sequence is 14 residues long. CDR3 DNA: TGCAGTGCTAGAGCGGACAGTAGCAATCAGCCCCAGCATTTT. This translates into CSARADSSNQPQHF.

This chain joins TRBV7-3 and TRBJ2-2, with TRBD2 matching over 7 bases. The V gene end was trimmed by 4 bases and the J gene end by 5 bases; junction bases not matched to a gene: 13. Germline loops: CDR1 SGHTA, CDR2 FQGTGA. The CDR3 totals 17 residues. The CDR3 DNA is TGTGCCAGCAGCTCCAGACCCGGGACTACCGAAACCGGGGAGCTGTTTTTT. Residues: CASSSRPGTTETGELFF.

The chain has TRBV20-1 and TRBJ1-2; D ambiguous. This CDR3 has 17 residues. Germline V CDR1 and CDR2: DFQATT, SNEGSKA (reference sequence). Trimming took 0 bases from V and 1 from J, leaving 18 bases between them. The CDR3 sequence: CSARDEVGGTNNYGYTF. In DNA form, the CDR3 reads TGCAGTGCTAGAGATGAGGTGGGCGGAACAAATAACTATGGCTACACCTTC.

Only a few counts were recorded for this clonotype. The chain employs TRBV7-9 and TRBJ2-7; unclear D gene. Trimming took off 8 bases at V and 0 bases at J, with 11 bases between the two ends. The length of the CDR3 is 13 residues. The germline V gene has CDR1 SEHNR and CDR2 FQNEAQ (reference sequence). The CDR3 spells CASREGSSYEQYF. The CDR3 nucleotides are TGTGCCAGCCGAGAAGGAAGCTCCTACGAGCAGTACTTC.

This clonotype was observed many times. The chain couples TRBV9 to TRBJ2-7; TRBD2 might be the D (5 bases). With 0 bases removed from V and 2 bases from J, the gap between germline ends came to 15 bases. CDR3 length: 16 residues. Germline values: CDR1 SGDLS, CDR2 YYNGEE. CDR3 sequence: CASSVGGQVGAYEQYF. CDR3 bases: TGTGCCAGCAGCGTAGGCGGGCAGGTTGGAGCCTACGAGCAGTACTTC.

This clonotype came up many times. The J gene is TRBJ2-5, the V gene TRBV29-1; tentatively, D is TRBD2 (5 bases). The CDR3 runs 14 residues. V lost 3 bases to trimming and J lost 3 bases, with 14 bases between them. Germline CDR1 reads SQVTM; CDR2 reads ANQGSEA. CDR3 bases: TGCAGCGTTGATGGAGGTAGCGCCAAAGAGACCCAGTACTTC. Protein sequence: CSVDGGSAKETQYF.

This clonotype was recorded many times. The genes are TRBV9 and TRBJ2-3, with D hard to call. The ends were cut back, 3 bases at V and 6 bases at J, with 11 bases in the middle. The CDR3 totals 13 residues. Germline CDR1 reads SGDLS; CDR2 reads YYNGEE. The chain's CDR3 is CASSAPLGDTQYF. For the CDR3, the DNA is TGTGCCAGCAGCGCCCCGTTAGGGGATACGCAGTATTTT.

This clonotype was recorded many times. The rearrangement joins TRBV7-9 to TRBJ1-5; weak D call: TRBD1 (6 bases). Germline CDR1 and CDR2: SEHNR and FQNEAQ (reference sequence). V lost 5 bases and J lost 0, with 14 bases in between. The length of the CDR3 is 16 residues. The CDR3 nucleotides are TGTGCCAGCAGCCCCGGACAGTTTTATAGCAATCAGCCCCAGCATTTT. Its translation: CASSPGQFYSNQPQHF.

In its sample, this clonotype was seen a few times. The chain carries TRBV3-1 and TRBJ2-3, with D possibly TRBD2 on 5 matching bases. Trimming cost V 4 bases and J 2 bases, with 19 bases left between them. CDR1 is LGHDT and CDR2 is YNNKEL in the germline V gene (reference sequence). The length of the CDR3 is 17 residues. The CDR3: CASSPTPQRKITDTQYF. The CDR3 bases are TGTGCCAGCAGCCCAACCCCCCAGCGGAAGATCACAGATACGCAGTATTTT.

This clonotype came up many times. The chain joins TRBV29-1 to TRBJ1-2, with D possibly being TRBD1 (6 bases). The germline V gene has CDR1 SQVTM and CDR2 ANQGSEA. The ends were cut back, 6 bases at V and 8 bases at J, with 16 bases in the middle. The CDR3 runs 12 residues. Here the CDR3 reads CSVNGQSNGYTF. The DNA for the CDR3 is TGCAGCGTCAACGGACAGAGTAACGGCTACACCTTC.

This clonotype was observed many times. J is TRBJ1-2 and V is TRBV20-1; no firm D call. Germline V gene sequence: CDR1 DFQATT, CDR2 SNEGSKA (reference sequence). The length of the CDR3 is 13 residues. Trimming removed 5 bases at V and 5 bases at J, with 15 bases between. DNA for the CDR3: TGCAGTGCTCCAAGGAGAGGGAAGTATGGCTACACCTTC. Its translation: CSAPRRGKYGYTF.

The V gene is TRBV11-2, the J gene TRBJ1-4; possibly TRBD1 for D (5 bases). There are 19 residues in the CDR3. V lost 3 bases, J lost 7 bases, and 27 bases lay in between. The germline V gene has CDR1 SGHAT and CDR2 FQNNGV. As DNA, the CDR3 is TGTGCCAGCAGCTTTTACGGGGACCCGACTAAGGGAGGTCGTGAAAAACTGTTTTTT. Translation: CASSFYGDPTKGGREKLFF.

In this sample, this clonotype turned up many times. This chain links TRBV20-1 with TRBJ2-7, with 7 bases aligning to TRBD1. CDR3 size: 12 residues. Looked up from germline, CDR1 is DFQATT and CDR2 is SNEGSKA (reference sequence). With V trimmed by 5 bases and J by 5 bases, 6 bases remained unmatched. The CDR3 DNA follows: TGCAGTGCTCCCATTACAGGGGACGAGCAGTACTTC. Translated: CSAPITGDEQYF.

In its sample, this clonotype was seen many times. The rearrangement joins TRBV12-3 or TRBV12-4 to TRBJ1-4; 11 bases map to TRBD1. The V and J ends lost 6 bases and 7 bases, in that order; junction bases with no gene match: 7. The CDR3 runs 15 residues. CDR3: CASRGGQGGFEKLFF. In DNA, the CDR3 is TGTGCCAGCAGGGGGGGACAGGGGGGATTTGAAAAACTGTTTTTT.

This clonotype was picked up a small number of times. The CDR3 loop reads CSASPPLTGSTEAFF. The DNA of the CDR3 is TGCAGTGCTTCTCCCCCCCTTACAGGGAGCACTGAAGCTTTCTTT. The chain carries TRBV20-1 and TRBJ1-1; a possible D gene is TRBD1 (6 bases). Trimming removed 5 bases from V and 4 bases from J, with 20 bases in between. CDR1 and CDR2 from the germline V gene are DFQATT and SNEGSKA (reference sequence). This CDR3 has 15 amino acids.

The chain carries TRBV4-3 and TRBJ2-7, with D possibly TRBD2 on 5 matching bases. This CDR3 is 15 amino acids long. Germline CDR1 reads LGHNA; CDR2 reads YSLEER. The germline V and J ends were trimmed by 0 bases and 1 base, with 10 bases remaining between them. CDR3 DNA: TGCGCCAGCAGCCAAGAGCGGGCCCAGTCCTACGAGCAGTACTTC. It encodes CASSQERAQSYEQYF.

The table lists this clonotype with many counts. This chain connects TRBV4-3 to TRBJ2-5, with a weak D call TRBD1 (5 bases). Deletions cut 0 bases from V and 1 base from J, with 9 bases between. Germline V CDR1 and CDR2: LGHNA, YSLEER. This CDR3 is built from 15 residues. The CDR3 nucleotides read TGCGCCAGCAGCCAAGATTGGACAAGCCAAGAGACCCAGTACTTC. Its protein is CASSQDWTSQETQYF.

Ten or more counts support this clonotype. The rearrangement uses TRBV20-1 and TRBJ1-2; no reliable D call. The germline V and J ends were trimmed by 5 bases and 2 bases, with 6 bases remaining between them. This CDR3 spans 11 amino acids. Per germline, CDR1 DFQATT and CDR2 SNEGSKA (reference sequence). In nucleotides, the CDR3 is TGCAGTGCTTTCCCGAACTATGGCTACACCTTC. Amino acid sequence: CSAFPNYGYTF.